These T cell receptor beta chains were read from a single sample in a study of blood T cells in healthy people across ages. In TCRdb, the 5' RACE reads were re-called with MiXCR into one record per CDR3 protein. The table records 1,500,000 or so distinct CDR3 sequences, roughly 59% of them present only once. Specimen: blood. All receptors come from a man aged 18-30 years in good health. CDR3s include the opening cysteine and the closing phenylalanine or tryptophan. D genes are given only for firm matches. Part of the rows lack a size; the others show once, few, many or a class for expanded clones.

NA,TRBV20-1,TRBJ2-3,few,TGCAGTGCTCACGTTCCCTCGCTGGACACAGATACGCAGTATTTT,CSAHVPSLDTDTQYF
NA,TRBV4-2,TRBJ2-5,NA,TGTGCCAGCAGCCAAGCGGGCCACACGGGACGAGAGACCCAGTACTTC,CASSQAGHTGRETQYF
TRBD1,TRBV5-1,TRBJ1-2,NA,TGCGCCAGCAGCTCTACTACAGGGGGCGCGGGCTATGGCTACACCTTC,CASSSTTGGAGYGYTF
TRBD2,TRBV29-1,TRBJ2-3,NA,TGCAGCGTTGAAGGGGTAGCGGGGGAACACACAGATACGCAGTATTTT,CSVEGVAGEHTDTQYF
NA,TRBV5-1,TRBJ1-1,NA,TGCGCCAGCAGCTTGGCTGGGACAAGCCTGAACACTGAAGCTTTCTTT,CASSLAGTSLNTEAFF
TRBD2,TRBV7-2,TRBJ2-1,few,TGTGCCAGCAGCTTAGGGCTCGGGCTAGCGGGGGGGCCACAGGTTAGCTTGAATCTCGGTGAGCAGTTCTTC,CASSLGLGLAGGPQVSLNLGEQFF
NA,TRBV7-9,TRBJ1-2,NA,TGTGCCAGCAGCTTAGGTGGTTACGACTTAGCTAACTATGGCTACACCTTC,CASSLGGYDLANYGYTF
TRBD2,TRBV7-9,TRBJ2-1,NA,TGTGCCAGCAGCTTACCCGATTCCGGGGGGGCGGGGGAGCAGTTCTTC,CASSLPDSGGAGEQFF
TRBD1,TRBV5-1,TRBJ2-2,NA,TGCGCCAGCAGCTTGTGGGACAGGGGCACCGGGGAGCTGTTTTTT,CASSLWDRGTGELFF
NA,TRBV20-1,TRBJ2-3,NA,TGCAGTGCTGTCCCGGGTACCAGCACAGATACGCAGTATTTT,CSAVPGTSTDTQYF
TRBD2,TRBV3-1,TRBJ2-3,NA,TGTGCCAGCAGCCAAGATGAGACTAGCGATTATACAGATACGCAGTATTTT,CASSQDETSDYTDTQYF
NA,TRBV12-3/TRBV12-4,TRBJ2-1,NA,TGTGCCAGCAGTTATGCGGAGGTCCAAGGGCACAATGAGCAGTTCTTC,CASSYAEVQGHNEQFF
TRBD2,TRBV5-4,TRBJ2-3,few,TGTGCCAGCAGCTTCGGGACTAGCAGCACAGATACGCAGTATTTT,CASSFGTSSTDTQYF
NA,TRBV28,TRBJ2-5,NA,TGTGCCAGCAGTTTCCCCGACAGTCTCCAAGAGACCCAGTACTTC,CASSFPDSLQETQYF
NA,TRBV5-1,TRBJ2-1,NA,TGCGCCAGCAGCTTAGGAAGTATAGGGGGTAATGAGCAGTTCTTC,CASSLGSIGGNEQFF
NA,TRBV20-1,TRBJ2-3,NA,TGCAGTGCTAGTCCCGGCAGAAGCACAGATACGCAGTATTTT,CSASPGRSTDTQYF
NA,TRBV12-5,TRBJ2-1,NA,TGTGCTAGTGGTTTGGCCCCGGGAAAGGCCAATGAGCAGTTCTTC,CASGLAPGKANEQFF
TRBD1,TRBV20-1,TRBJ1-1,few,TGCAGTGCAAAGACAGGGGACACTGAAGCTTTCTTT,CSAKTGDTEAFF